A selection of T cell receptor beta chains follows, all from one sample in a study of CD8 T cells in Susac syndrome. MiXCR, applied by TCRdb to the immunoSEQ multiplex PCR reads, yields one record per CDR3 protein. The profile shows 170,000 or so distinct CDR3 sequences, approximately 93% of them singletons. Sequencing was done on a sample of CD4+ T cells from PBMCs. The receptors come from a human donor with multiple sclerosis. The CDR3 runs from the conserved cysteine through the conserved F or W. The D gene is left open where the match is weak. Size values are once, few and many counts, or a class for expanded clones, and some rows have none.

j_gene,v_gene,abundance,d_gene,CDR3nt,CDR3aa
TRBJ1-2,TRBV25-1,NA,TRBD1,TGTGCCAGCAGTGACCCCACGACAGGGAAGAACTATGGCTACACCTTC,CASSDPTTGKNYGYTF
TRBJ2-3,TRBV6-6,once,TRBD2,TGTGCCAGCAGTTTGACTAGCCTCACAGATACGCAGTATTTT,CASSLTSLTDTQYF
TRBJ2-5,TRBV11-2,NA,TRBD2,TGTGCCAGCACCCACGGGGACTATCAAGAGACCCAGTACTTC,CASTHGDYQETQYF
TRBJ2-3,TRBV6-1,NA,TRBD2,TGTGCCAGCCTTGGACTAGCGGGGGGCGCCACAGATACGCAGTATTTT,CASLGLAGGATDTQYF
TRBJ2-7,TRBV20-1,NA,NA,TGCAGTGCTAGGTATGGCGACAGCTCCTACGAGCAGTACTTC,CSARYGDSSYEQYF
TRBJ2-2,TRBV2,NA,NA,TGTGCCAGCAGAGCAGTAAGCCAAACCGGGGAGCTGTTTTTT,CASRAVSQTGELFF
TRBJ1-4,TRBV2,NA,NA,TGTGCCAGCAGGTACGAAAAACTGTTTTTT,CASRYEKLFF
TRBJ2-1,TRBV29-1,NA,TRBD2,TGCAGCTCGAGACTAGCGGGGGGTTTGTACAATGAGCAGTTCTTC,CSSRLAGGLYNEQFF
TRBJ2-5,TRBV2,NA,TRBD2,TGTGCCAGCAGCTACGGACTAGCGGGGACCCTAGAGACCCAGTACTTC,CASSYGLAGTLETQYF
TRBJ1-4,TRBV4-3,NA,NA,TGCGCCAGCAGCCAGAGAGCCGGGGATAATGAAAAACTGTTTTTT,CASSQRAGDNEKLFF
TRBJ2-1,TRBV4-3,NA,TRBD2,TGCGCCAGCAGCCAAGGTGCGGGAGGGTGGTACTACAATGAGCAGTTCTTC,CASSQGAGGWYYNEQFF
TRBJ2-3,TRBV20-1,NA,TRBD2,TGCAGTGCTAGAGGAAGCCTAGCGGGGGGCGGGGATACGCAGTATTTT,CSARGSLAGGGDTQYF
TRBJ2-7,TRBV12-3/TRBV12-4,NA,NA,TGTGCCAGCAGTTTTTCTAGTACCTACGAGCAGTACTTC,CASSFSSTYEQYF
TRBJ2-4,TRBV23-1,NA,TRBD1,TGCGCCAGGACCCGCGACTTATTTGGACAGGCAACTATTCAGTACTTC,CARTRDLFGQATIQYF
TRBJ2-1,TRBV20-1,NA,NA,TGCAGTGCTCATAACAATGAGCAGTTCTTC,CSAHNNEQFF
TRBJ2-1,TRBV2,NA,TRBD1,TGTGCCAGCACCGCGGACAGGTACAATGAGCAGTTCTTC,CASTADRYNEQFF
TRBJ2-1,TRBV25-1,NA,NA,TGTGCCAGCAGCGAGTTCACATATGAGCAGTTCTTC,CASSEFTYEQFF
TRBJ1-3,TRBV9,NA,NA,TGTGCCAGCAGCAAACTAAACTCTGGAAACACCATATATTTT,CASSKLNSGNTIYF
TRBJ2-7,TRBV3-1,NA,TRBD2,TGTGCCAGCAGCCAAGACCCGGGGGGGTCCTACGAGCAGTACTTC,CASSQDPGGSYEQYF
TRBJ2-7,TRBV7-2,NA,TRBD1,TGTGCCAGCAGCCAGGACAGGGGGCGCCCCCGACTTTACTTC,CASSQDRGRPRLYF
TRBJ2-4,TRBV7-3,NA,NA,TGTGCCAGCGCCCTCCGAGGGGAAAACATTCAGTACTTC,CASALRGENIQYF
TRBJ2-1,TRBV7-2,NA,NA,TGTGCCAGCAGCCGTGCTGGCCAATGGTATGAGCAGTTCTTC,CASSRAGQWYEQFF
TRBJ2-1,TRBV5-4,NA,TRBD1,TGTGCCAGTCAACCAAAACAGGGGGAATCCTACAATGAGCAGTTCTTC,CASQPKQGESYNEQFF
TRBJ2-1,TRBV18,NA,NA,TGTGCCAGCTCACCAAGCTTCACTAACAATGAGCAGTTCTTC,CASSPSFTNNEQFF
TRBJ1-1,TRBV3-1,NA,NA,TGTGCCAGCAGCCCCTTGGAGGGGTGGAACACTGAAGCTTTCTTT,CASSPLEGWNTEAFF
TRBJ2-4,TRBV7-2,NA,TRBD2,TGTGCCAGCAGCTCGGGACTACTTCGGCACATTCAGTACTTC,CASSSGLLRHIQYF
TRBJ2-5,TRBV12-3/TRBV12-4,NA,NA,TGTGCCAGCAGGAGAGGGCTCACTGGGCCACAAGAGACCCAGTACTTC,CASRRGLTGPQETQYF
TRBJ1-6,TRBV2,NA,NA,TGTGCCAGCAGTGTTGGGAGCTCCAATTCACCCCTCCACTTT,CASSVGSSNSPLHF
TRBJ2-7,TRBV28,NA,TRBD2,TGTGCCAGCAGTCCCCCCCTAGCGGGGGTCAGCTCCTACGAGCAGTACTTC,CASSPPLAGVSSYEQYF
TRBJ2-3,TRBV4-2,NA,NA,TGTGCCGGCAGGGGGGGCTTCACAGATACGCAGTATTTT,CAGRGGFTDTQYF
TRBJ2-1,TRBV3-1,NA,TRBD2,TGTGCCAGCAGCCCAGGGAGGGGAGGTGAGCAGTTCTTC,CASSPGRGGEQFF
TRBJ1-4,TRBV18,NA,NA,TGTGCCAGCTCAGCAGGGTTGACGGATGAAAAACTGTTTTTT,CASSAGLTDEKLFF
TRBJ1-2,TRBV6-5,NA,TRBD1,TGTGCCAGCAGTTACGGGACAGCCAACAACTATGGCTACACCTTC,CASSYGTANNYGYTF
TRBJ1-6,TRBV20-1,NA,TRBD1,TGCAGTGCTAGATGGACAGGGAATAATTCACCCCTCCACTTT,CSARWTGNNSPLHF
TRBJ1-2,TRBV12-3/TRBV12-4,once,NA,TGTGCCAGCAGTTCTCTCCGCAGACTTGAAGGCTACACCTTC,CASSSLRRLEGYTF
TRBJ2-1,TRBV25-1,NA,NA,TGTGCCAGCAGTGAATGGGGGGGACAGTCCAATGAGCAGTTCTTC,CASSEWGGQSNEQFF
TRBJ2-5,TRBV6-1,NA,NA,TGTGCCAGCAGTGAAGCGGTGACGGTGCAAGAGACCCAGTACTTC,CASSEAVTVQETQYF
TRBJ1-1,TRBV7-6,NA,TRBD1,TGTGCCAGCAGCTTAGGGGGGGGAGGACAGGCCGGGGAAGCTTTCTTT,CASSLGGGGQAGEAFF
TRBJ1-2,TRBV19,NA,NA,TGTGCCAGTAATCAACAGGCTAACTATGGCTACACCTTC,CASNQQANYGYTF
TRBJ2-5,TRBV7-8,NA,NA,TGTGCCAGCAGCTTAGTGCCCTCCGAGACCCAGTACTTC,CASSLVPSETQYF
TRBJ1-1,TRBV12-3/TRBV12-4,NA,NA,TGTGCCAGCAGTTTCGGGAGAATCGGCACTGAAGCTTTCTTT,CASSFGRIGTEAFF
TRBJ1-4,TRBV11-2,NA,NA,TGTGCCAGCAGTCCGCTAGACGCCGGCCGAAATGAAAAACTGTTTTTT,CASSPLDAGRNEKLFF
TRBJ2-3,TRBV20-1,once,NA,TGCAGTGCTGTACTAGAGGCAGATACGCAGTATTTT,CSAVLEADTQYF
TRBJ2-7,TRBV3-1,NA,TRBD2,TGTGCCAGCAGCCTCGGGACTAGCGGGAGGATCGAGCAGTACTTC,CASSLGTSGRIEQYF